This T cell receptor (beta chain) was sequenced for a study of T cell repertoires in cytomegalovirus infection. V was shortened by 1 base and J by 4 bases, with 5 bases between the two germline ends. The length of the CDR3 is 13 residues. Germline V CDR1 and CDR2: SGHTA, FQGNSA. TCRdb re-analysed the reads in MiXCR, keeping a single row per CDR3 protein. The sample lists under 500,000 distinct CDR3 sequences, approximately 42% occurring once. This clonotype was observed a few times. Its antigen is still unknown. The J gene is TRBJ2-1, the V gene TRBV7-2; D is ambiguous. The starting material was cultured PBMCs, obtained from culture after CMV antigen stimulation. This TCR came from a human donor in good health (CMV status not recorded). Some clones in this sample may be carry-over from other donors' samples. DNA for the CDR3: TGTGCCAGCAGCTTAGTCCAATACAATGAGCAGTTCTTC. This sequence encodes CASSLVQYNEQFF.